This T cell receptor beta chain was profiled in a study of blood T cell repertoires in COVID-19 (dated by TCRdb to 2020 to 2022). As for the study more broadly: Collaborator samples came from the United States, Italy and Spain and covered acute and convalescent phases of COVID-19. The material from the prospective study consisted of cDNA or gDNA derived from T cells, B-cell-depleted T cells, or PBMCs. Subjects who had been exposed to COVID-19, were actively infected with it, or had recovered from it provided the deeply sampled blood TCRbeta repertoires that made up the dataset. The repertoires were released in a freely available public database meant as a resource for research on the immune response to SARS-CoV-2. Samples came from the ongoing ImmuneRACE study (first 160 participants) plus 1,254 subjects from 6 global collaborators. A de-identified subject ID, COVID-19 status, age in years and sex were almost always included in the sample metadata. HLA class I and class II types, where available, came from metadata supplied by the sample provider rather than from assay-based typing. Results the study describes overall, beyond this receptor: How much clinical and demographic metadata was included differed by source and by participant, and the metadata was provided uncurated.

Turning to this clone: Its antigen remains undetermined. The input lacks base qualities; no much larger clone sits a single base away.

TCRbeta CDR3 regions were amplified from genomic DNA by means of the immunoSEQ Assay, a bias-controlled multiplex PCR. The authors processed their data as follows. The number of nucleated cells in each sample was estimated from the amplification of reference gene primers within the assay. Sequence reads were collapsed and filtered to measure the absolute abundance of every unique TCRbeta CDR3 rearrangement. For each sample, productive Simpson clonality was calculated by taking the square root of Simpson's diversity index across productive rearrangements. Entries here come from immuneACCESS through TCRdb and include only in-frame sequences with V and J called. Some clones fail to appear in such tables; in the studies checked, an unresolved V gene covers under half of the shortfall, and the cause of the remainder is unknown. Clone size and the V and J calls come from that table; the DNA yielded D and trimming. The sample contains under 250,000 clones, about four fifths of them found a single time. The ten largest clones take up about 3.8% of the sample.

Enrolling through a virtual design, the prospective study's participants ranged in age from roughly 18 to 89 years and lived across 24 United States geographic areas. In the prospective study, participants were assigned to cohorts based on the clinical history participants reported in a screening survey and a study questionnaire. A participant counted as exposed if, within 2 weeks of entering the study, that participant had been in contact with someone who had a PCR-confirmed or clinician-diagnosed COVID-19 case. In the prospective study, whole blood, serum and a nasopharyngeal or oropharyngeal swab were collected from each participant by mobile phlebotomists. Over a roughly two-month period, participants in the prospective study had the option of providing additional blood draws and questionnaires. Before DNA extraction, blood samples from the prospective study were shipped at room temperature or frozen.

CDR1 and CDR2, looked up from the germline V gene, are SGHTA and FQGTGA. The trim is 0 bases for V and 9 bases for J, with a gap of 15 bases between the germline ends. The CDR3 holds 15 amino acids from the cysteine to the phenylalanine. Only CDR3 DNA remains: 45 bases, in frame from the first base. The chain employs TRBV7-3 and TRBJ2-1; perhaps TRBD2 is the D gene, with 5 bases matching. What was sequenced was PBMCs or T cells enriched from blood (not recorded which). This clonotype originated in a woman aged 40 to 55 who had been exposed to COVID-19. The encoded CDR3 is CASSLTVLAAGEQFF. The sequenced DNA: TGTGCCAGCAGCTTAACGGTTCTGGCGGCGGGTGAGCAGTTCTTC.